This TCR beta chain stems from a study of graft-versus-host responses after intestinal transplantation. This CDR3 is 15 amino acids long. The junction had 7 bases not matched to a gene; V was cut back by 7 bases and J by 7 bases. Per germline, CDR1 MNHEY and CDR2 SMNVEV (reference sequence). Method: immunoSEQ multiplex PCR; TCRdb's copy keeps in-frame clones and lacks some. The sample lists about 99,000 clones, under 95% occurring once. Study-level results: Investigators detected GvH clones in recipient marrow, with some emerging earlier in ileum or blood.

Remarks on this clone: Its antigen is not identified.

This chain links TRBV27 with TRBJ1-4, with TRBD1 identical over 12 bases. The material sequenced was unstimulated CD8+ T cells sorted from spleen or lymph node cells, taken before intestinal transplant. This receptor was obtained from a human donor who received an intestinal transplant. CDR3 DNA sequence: TGTGCCAGCAAGGGACAGGGGGCGGGGGGTGAAAAACTGTTTTTT. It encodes CASKGQGAGGEKLFF.